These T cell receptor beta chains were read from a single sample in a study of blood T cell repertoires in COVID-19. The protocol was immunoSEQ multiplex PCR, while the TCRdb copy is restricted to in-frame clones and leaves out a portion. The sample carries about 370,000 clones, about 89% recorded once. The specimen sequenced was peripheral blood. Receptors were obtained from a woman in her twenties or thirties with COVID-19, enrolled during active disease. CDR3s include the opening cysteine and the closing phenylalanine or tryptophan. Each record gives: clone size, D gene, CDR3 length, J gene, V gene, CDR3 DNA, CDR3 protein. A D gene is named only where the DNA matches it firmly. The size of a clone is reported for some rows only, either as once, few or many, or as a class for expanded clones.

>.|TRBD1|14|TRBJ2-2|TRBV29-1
TGCAGCGTTGACGGACAGGGAATCACCGGGGAGCTGTTTTTT
CSVDGQGITGELFF
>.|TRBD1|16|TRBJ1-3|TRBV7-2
TGTGCCAGCAGCTTAGGGGAGACAGGGGTCGGAAACACCATATATTTT
CASSLGETGVGNTIYF
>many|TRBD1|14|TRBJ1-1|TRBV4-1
TGCGCCAGCAGCCGAGCACAGGGGTACACTGAAGCTTTCTTT
CASSRAQGYTEAFF
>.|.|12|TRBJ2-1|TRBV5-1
TGCGCCAGCAGCGCGGACTACAATGAGCAGTTCTTC
CASSADYNEQFF
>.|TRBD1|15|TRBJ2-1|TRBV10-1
TGCGCCAGCAGTGGGGACAGGTTAAGGAGTAGTGAGCAGTTCTTC
CASSGDRLRSSEQFF
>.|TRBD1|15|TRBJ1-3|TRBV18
TGTGCCAGCTCACCAGAGGACAGGGCTGGAAACACCATATATTTT
CASSPEDRAGNTIYF
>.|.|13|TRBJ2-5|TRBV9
TGTGCCAGCCGCGGGACTTCCCAGGAGACCCAGTACTTC
CASRGTSQETQYF
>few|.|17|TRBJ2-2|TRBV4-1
TGCGCCAGCAGCCGGCCGGGACAGCGGGCGCTCACCGGGGAGCTGTTTTTT
CASSRPGQRALTGELFF
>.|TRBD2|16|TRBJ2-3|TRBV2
TGTGCCAGCAGTGAAAGGGCGGGGGGCGTCACAGATACGCAGTATTTT
CASSERAGGVTDTQYF
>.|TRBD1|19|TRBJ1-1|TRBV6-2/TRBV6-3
TGTGCCAGCAGTTACTCTGCTTCCCGGGACAGGGGACTGAACACTGAAGCTTTCTTT
CASSYSASRDRGLNTEAFF
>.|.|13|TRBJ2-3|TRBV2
TGTGCCAGCAGTGCCCCTAGCACAGATACGCAGTATTTT
CASSAPSTDTQYF
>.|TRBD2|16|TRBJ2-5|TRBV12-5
TGTGCTAGTGGCCGGGGGGTCTCCAACCCCATGGAGACCCAGTACTTC
CASGRGVSNPMETQYF
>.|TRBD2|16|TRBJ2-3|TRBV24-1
TGTGCCACCAGTGCGGACCCACGGGGGGTTCCAGATACGCAGTATTTT
CATSADPRGVPDTQYF
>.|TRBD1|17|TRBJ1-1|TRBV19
TGTGCCAGTAGTGTACACCCCCGACAGGGGTCGAACACTGAAGCTTTCTTT
CASSVHPRQGSNTEAFF
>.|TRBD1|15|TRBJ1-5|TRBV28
TGTGCCAGCAGCTTCCGGGACAGGGGGATCCAGCCCCAGCATTTT
CASSFRDRGIQPQHF
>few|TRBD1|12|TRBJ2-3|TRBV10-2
TGCGCCAGCAGATCGGACAGGGGTACGCAGTATTTT
CASRSDRGTQYF
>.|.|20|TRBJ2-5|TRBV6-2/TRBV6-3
TGTGCCAGCAGTTACCGGGGTTTTTTAGCCGGTGGACAGTACCAAGAGACCCAGTACTTC
CASSYRGFLAGGQYQETQYF
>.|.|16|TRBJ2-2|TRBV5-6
TGTGCCAGCAGCTTGGATCCAGGGGAGAACACCGGGGAGCTGTTTTTT
CASSLDPGENTGELFF
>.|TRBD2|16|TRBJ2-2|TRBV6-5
TGTGCCAGCAGTTACAGGCCTAGCGGGAGCTCCGGGGAGCTGTTTTTT
CASSYRPSGSSGELFF
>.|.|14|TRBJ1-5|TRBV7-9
TGTGCCAGCAGCGGTTCGGCGGGCAATCAGCCCCAGCATTTT
CASSGSAGNQPQHF
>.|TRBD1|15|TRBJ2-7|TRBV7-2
TGTGCCAGCAGCTTACGACAGGGGGCCACCTACGAGCAGTACTTC
CASSLRQGATYEQYF
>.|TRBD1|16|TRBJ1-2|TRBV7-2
TGTGCCAGCAGCTTATGGGAAGGAGGGGGCAGAGATGGCTACACCTTC
CASSLWEGGGRDGYTF
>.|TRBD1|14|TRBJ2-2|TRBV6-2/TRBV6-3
TGTGCCAGCAGTTGGACAGGTCGAACCGGGGAGCTGTTTTTT
CASSWTGRTGELFF
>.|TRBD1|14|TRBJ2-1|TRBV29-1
TGCAGCGTAGTCCAGGGGGACCCCTACAATGAGCAGTTCTTC
CSVVQGDPYNEQFF
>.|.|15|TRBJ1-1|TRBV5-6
TGTGCCAGCAGCTTGACAGGGATTGGAGTTGCTGAAGCTTTCTTT
CASSLTGIGVAEAFF
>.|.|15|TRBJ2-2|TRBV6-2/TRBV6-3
TGTGCCAGCAGTTACTCGGGACTTAACACCGGGGAGCTGTTTTTT
CASSYSGLNTGELFF
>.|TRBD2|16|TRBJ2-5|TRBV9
TGTGCCAGCAGCGTGTCTAGCGGGGGGGCAGGGGAGACCCAGTACTTC
CASSVSSGGAGETQYF
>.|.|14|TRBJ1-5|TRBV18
TGTGCCAGCTCACCCTACGAAGATGGTCGGCCCCAGCATTTT
CASSPYEDGRPQHF
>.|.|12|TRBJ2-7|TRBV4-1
TGCGCCAGCAGCCAAAGAGACTACGAGCAGTACTTC
CASSQRDYEQYF
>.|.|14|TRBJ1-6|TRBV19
TGTGCCAGTAGTATCTCAGGGCGGGGTTCACCCCTCCACTTT
CASSISGRGSPLHF
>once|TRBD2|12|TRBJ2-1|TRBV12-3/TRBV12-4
TGTGCCAGCAGGTGGGAGGGCCCCGAGCAGTTCTTC
CASRWEGPEQFF
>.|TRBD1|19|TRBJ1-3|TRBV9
TGTGCCAGCAGCCCCCGGGGACAGGCCATTTATCTTTCTGGAAACACCATATATTTT
CASSPRGQAIYLSGNTIYF
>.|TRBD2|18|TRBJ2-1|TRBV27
TGTGCCAGCAGGGGACTAGCGGGACTTCGTGGCCTCGGGGATGAGCAGTTCTTC
CASRGLAGLRGLGDEQFF
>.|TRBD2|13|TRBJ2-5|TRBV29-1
TGCAGCGTTGAAACTAGCGGTCAAGAGACCCAGTACTTC
CSVETSGQETQYF
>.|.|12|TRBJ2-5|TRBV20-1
TGCAGTGCTAGTTTCAGGGCTGGGACCCAGTACTTC
CSASFRAGTQYF
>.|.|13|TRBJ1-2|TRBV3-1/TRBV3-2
TGTGCCAGCAGCCAAGAGGGGGGGAGAGGCTACACCTTC
CASSQEGGRGYTF
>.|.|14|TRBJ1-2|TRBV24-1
TGTGCCACCAGTGGAAACGGGGTCCCTAGGGGCTACACCTTC
CATSGNGVPRGYTF
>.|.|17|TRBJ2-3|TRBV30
TGTGCCTGGCGTAGCAACCGCAACGGTCGGCTTACAGATACGCAGTATTTT
CAWRSNRNGRLTDTQYF
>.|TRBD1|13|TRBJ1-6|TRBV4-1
TGCGCCAGCAGCCATGACAGGGATCCTCCCCTCCACTTT
CASSHDRDPPLHF
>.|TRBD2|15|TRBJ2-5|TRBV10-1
TGCGCCAGCAGTCCTAGCGGGGGCCCCTACATGACCCAGTACTTC
CASSPSGGPYMTQYF
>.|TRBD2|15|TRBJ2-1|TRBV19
TGTGCCAGTAGTATTCCTAGCGGGAGGGCCCATGAGCAGTTCTTC
CASSIPSGRAHEQFF
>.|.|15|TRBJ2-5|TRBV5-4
TGTGCCAGCAGCCCGCCCAAGGCAGGGTTGGAGACCCAGTACTTC
CASSPPKAGLETQYF
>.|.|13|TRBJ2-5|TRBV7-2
TGTGCCAGCAGCTTAGGCCTACAAGAGACCCAGTACTTC
CASSLGLQETQYF
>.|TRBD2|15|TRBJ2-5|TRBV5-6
TGTGCCAGCAGGCGTCTAGCGGGGCATCAAGAGACCCAGTACTTC
CASRRLAGHQETQYF
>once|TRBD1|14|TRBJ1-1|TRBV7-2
TGTGCCAGCAGCTCGACAGGGGGATACACTGAAGCTTTCTTT
CASSSTGGYTEAFF
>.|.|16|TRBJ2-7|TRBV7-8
TGTGCCAGCAGCTTCGGGACTTTGGGCGGTTCCTACGAGCAGTACTTC
CASSFGTLGGSYEQYF